This is a list of T cell receptor beta chains from one sample in a study of long-term antiretroviral therapy in people with HIV. Repertoires were generated with immunoSEQ multiplex PCR, while TCRdb's copy carries only in-frame clones and drops some. The sample records about 21,000 clones, around 82% being singletons. The specimen was unsorted PBMCs, collected at the start of antiretroviral therapy. Receptor source: a man aged 45 to 65 with HIV. CDR3s include the opening cysteine and the closing phenylalanine or tryptophan. Each record gives: J gene, clone size, V gene, D gene, CDR3 protein, CDR3 DNA. D genes are given only for firm matches. Some rows have no size entry. The others give once, few or many, or a class for an expanded clone.

J gene: TRBJ1-4
clone size: NA
V gene: TRBV6-5
D gene: NA
CDR3 protein: CASSYVSSEKLFF
CDR3 DNA: TGTGCCAGCAGTTACGTCTCAAGTGAAAAACTGTTTTTT

J gene: TRBJ1-4
clone size: NA
V gene: TRBV5-6
D gene: NA
CDR3 protein: CASSLSVGQLNEKLFF
CDR3 DNA: TGTGCCAGCAGCTTGTCCGTCGGACAGCTTAATGAAAAACTGTTTTTT

J gene: TRBJ2-1
clone size: NA
V gene: TRBV10-3
D gene: NA
CDR3 protein: CAISESTRGNEQFF
CDR3 DNA: TGTGCCATCAGTGAGTCGACTCGCGGGAATGAGCAGTTCTTC

J gene: TRBJ1-2
clone size: NA
V gene: TRBV28
D gene: NA
CDR3 protein: CASSLWPGSSYGYTF
CDR3 DNA: TGTGCCAGCAGTTTATGGCCCGGCTCTTCCTATGGCTACACCTTC

J gene: TRBJ2-7
clone size: NA
V gene: TRBV6-5
D gene: NA
CDR3 protein: CASSRQRAYEQYF
CDR3 DNA: TGTGCCAGCAGCCGCCAGAGGGCCTACGAGCAGTACTTC

J gene: TRBJ2-4
clone size: NA
V gene: TRBV2
D gene: NA
CDR3 protein: CASSELRGKRAKNIQYF
CDR3 DNA: TGTGCCAGCAGTGAACTGAGGGGGAAACGAGCCAAAAACATTCAGTACTTC

J gene: TRBJ2-1
clone size: once
V gene: TRBV4-3
D gene: NA
CDR3 protein: CASSPHRGSPYNEQFF
CDR3 DNA: TGCGCCAGCAGCCCCCACCGAGGGAGCCCCTACAATGAGCAGTTCTTC

J gene: TRBJ2-7
clone size: NA
V gene: TRBV10-3
D gene: NA
CDR3 protein: CAIRYEQYF
CDR3 DNA: TGTGCCATCCGCTACGAGCAGTACTTC

J gene: TRBJ2-1
clone size: NA
V gene: TRBV5-1
D gene: NA
CDR3 protein: CASSPGRDEQFF
CDR3 DNA: TGCGCCAGCAGCCCCGGTCGGGATGAGCAGTTCTTC

J gene: TRBJ2-7
clone size: NA
V gene: TRBV5-1
D gene: TRBD1
CDR3 protein: CASSLVQGANEQYF
CDR3 DNA: TGCGCCAGCAGCTTGGTACAGGGGGCCAACGAGCAGTACTTC

J gene: TRBJ2-5
clone size: once
V gene: TRBV29-1
D gene: NA
CDR3 protein: CSVEDHRRPETQYF
CDR3 DNA: TGCAGCGTTGAAGATCATCGCCGGCCGGAGACCCAGTACTTC

J gene: TRBJ2-7
clone size: NA
V gene: TRBV19
D gene: NA
CDR3 protein: CASSGSGGVYEQYF
CDR3 DNA: TGTGCCAGTAGTGGGAGCGGAGGGGTTTACGAGCAGTACTTC

J gene: TRBJ2-2
clone size: NA
V gene: TRBV10-1
D gene: NA
CDR3 protein: CASSEVTGELFF
CDR3 DNA: TGCGCCAGCAGTGAAGTCACCGGGGAGCTGTTTTTT

J gene: TRBJ2-7
clone size: NA
V gene: TRBV18
D gene: NA
CDR3 protein: CASSPIDSSYEQYF
CDR3 DNA: TGTGCCAGCTCACCAATCGACAGCTCCTACGAGCAGTACTTC

J gene: TRBJ1-1
clone size: NA
V gene: TRBV2
D gene: NA
CDR3 protein: CASRPRGGVEAFF
CDR3 DNA: TGTGCCAGCAGACCCCGTGGGGGGGTTGAAGCTTTCTTT

J gene: TRBJ2-7
clone size: NA
V gene: TRBV2
D gene: NA
CDR3 protein: CASSEMRQGSEQYF
CDR3 DNA: TGTGCCAGCAGTGAAATGCGCCAGGGCTCCGAGCAGTACTTC

J gene: TRBJ2-3
clone size: NA
V gene: TRBV9
D gene: TRBD2
CDR3 protein: CASSPWGGGTDTQYF
CDR3 DNA: TGTGCCAGCAGCCCTTGGGGAGGGGGCACAGATACGCAGTATTTT

J gene: TRBJ2-7
clone size: NA
V gene: TRBV5-8
D gene: NA
CDR3 protein: CASRPRVGQHYEQYF
CDR3 DNA: TGTGCCAGCAGACCCAGGGTCGGACAGCATTACGAGCAGTACTTC

J gene: TRBJ2-1
clone size: NA
V gene: TRBV5-4
D gene: TRBD2
CDR3 protein: CASRGSGIWDNEQFF
CDR3 DNA: TGTGCCAGCAGAGGTAGCGGGATATGGGATAATGAGCAGTTCTTC

J gene: TRBJ2-3
clone size: NA
V gene: TRBV27
D gene: NA
CDR3 protein: CASRGPGADTQYF
CDR3 DNA: TGTGCCAGCAGGGGGCCGGGGGCAGATACGCAGTATTTT

J gene: TRBJ2-2
clone size: NA
V gene: TRBV6-5
D gene: NA
CDR3 protein: CASSSIQVTGELFF
CDR3 DNA: TGTGCCAGCAGTTCTATCCAGGTCACCGGGGAGCTGTTTTTT

J gene: TRBJ2-7
clone size: NA
V gene: TRBV7-2
D gene: TRBD1
CDR3 protein: CASSPVGQGDWEQYF
CDR3 DNA: TGTGCCAGCAGCCCAGTGGGACAGGGGGACTGGGAGCAGTACTTC

J gene: TRBJ2-5
clone size: once
V gene: TRBV4-3
D gene: NA
CDR3 protein: CASSQMQGETQYF
CDR3 DNA: TGCGCCAGCAGCCAGATGCAAGGGGAGACCCAGTACTTC

J gene: TRBJ2-2
clone size: NA
V gene: TRBV7-3
D gene: NA
CDR3 protein: CASSSKRTANTGELFF
CDR3 DNA: TGTGCCAGCAGCTCCAAAAGGACAGCGAACACCGGGGAGCTGTTTTTT

J gene: TRBJ2-1
clone size: NA
V gene: TRBV18
D gene: NA
CDR3 protein: CASSPTGTYEQFF
CDR3 DNA: TGTGCCAGCTCACCTACCGGGACTTATGAGCAGTTCTTC

J gene: TRBJ2-1
clone size: NA
V gene: TRBV30
D gene: NA
CDR3 protein: CAWSRLSSYNEQFF
CDR3 DNA: TGTGCCTGGAGTCGTCTAAGCTCCTACAATGAGCAGTTCTTC

J gene: TRBJ2-7
clone size: NA
V gene: TRBV28
D gene: NA
CDR3 protein: CASSLSGRASYEQYF
CDR3 DNA: TGTGCCAGCAGTTTATCCGGCAGGGCCTCCTACGAGCAGTACTTC

J gene: TRBJ2-7
clone size: once
V gene: TRBV7-9
D gene: TRBD1
CDR3 protein: CASIISGDRGPFPYEQYF
CDR3 DNA: TGTGCCAGCATCATTAGCGGGGACAGGGGGCCCTTCCCCTACGAGCAGTACTTC

J gene: TRBJ2-1
clone size: NA
V gene: TRBV27
D gene: TRBD2
CDR3 protein: CASTSRLAPSYNEQFF
CDR3 DNA: TGTGCCAGCACCTCGAGACTAGCGCCTTCCTACAATGAGCAGTTCTTC

J gene: TRBJ1-1
clone size: once
V gene: TRBV7-2
D gene: NA
CDR3 protein: CASSMDRTDNTEAFF
CDR3 DNA: TGTGCCAGCAGCATGGATCGGACAGATAACACTGAAGCTTTCTTT

J gene: TRBJ2-3
clone size: NA
V gene: TRBV6-5
D gene: NA
CDR3 protein: CASSSDRRSSTDTQYF
CDR3 DNA: TGTGCCAGCAGTTCAGACAGGCGATCTAGCACAGATACGCAGTATTTT

J gene: TRBJ2-3
clone size: NA
V gene: TRBV7-9
D gene: TRBD2
CDR3 protein: CASSFSGRLADTQYF
CDR3 DNA: TGTGCCAGCAGCTTTTCCGGGAGGTTGGCAGATACGCAGTATTTT

J gene: TRBJ2-7
clone size: NA
V gene: TRBV7-9
D gene: TRBD1
CDR3 protein: CASSWDRGGPEQYF
CDR3 DNA: TGTGCCAGCAGCTGGGACAGGGGGGGTCCCGAGCAGTACTTC

J gene: TRBJ2-2
clone size: NA
V gene: TRBV7-7
D gene: NA
CDR3 protein: CASSLAPKNTGELFF
CDR3 DNA: TGTGCTAGCAGCTTAGCACCCAAGAACACCGGGGAGCTGTTTTTT

J gene: TRBJ1-1
clone size: NA
V gene: TRBV4-3
D gene: NA
CDR3 protein: CASSQDWADTNTEAFF
CDR3 DNA: TGCGCCAGCAGCCAAGATTGGGCGGACACGAACACTGAAGCTTTCTTT

J gene: TRBJ1-2
clone size: few
V gene: TRBV6-1
D gene: NA
CDR3 protein: CASSEERGDGYTF
CDR3 DNA: TGTGCCAGCAGTGAGGAAAGGGGGGATGGCTACACCTTC

J gene: TRBJ2-1
clone size: NA
V gene: TRBV25-1
D gene: NA
CDR3 protein: CASSEYRDNEQFF
CDR3 DNA: TGTGCCAGCAGTGAATATCGGGACAATGAGCAGTTCTTC

J gene: TRBJ2-2
clone size: NA
V gene: TRBV19
D gene: TRBD1
CDR3 protein: CASSTNRDRDTGELFF
CDR3 DNA: TGTGCCAGTAGTACGAACCGGGACAGAGACACCGGGGAGCTGTTTTTT

J gene: TRBJ2-7
clone size: NA
V gene: TRBV5-4
D gene: NA
CDR3 protein: CASSLETGQGEQYF
CDR3 DNA: TGTGCCAGCAGCTTGGAGACAGGTCAAGGCGAGCAGTACTTC

J gene: TRBJ2-5
clone size: NA
V gene: TRBV28
D gene: NA
CDR3 protein: CASSSTLAGRETQYF
CDR3 DNA: TGTGCCAGCAGCTCAACCTTAGCAGGACGAGAGACCCAGTACTTC

J gene: TRBJ1-4
clone size: NA
V gene: TRBV4-1
D gene: TRBD1
CDR3 protein: CASSQASMTGGEKLFF
CDR3 DNA: TGCGCCAGCAGCCAAGCGTCTATGACAGGGGGGGAAAAACTGTTTTTT

J gene: TRBJ1-1
clone size: once
V gene: TRBV4-1
D gene: TRBD1
CDR3 protein: CASSQDRRLDRGRGTEAFF
CDR3 DNA: TGCGCCAGCAGCCAAGATAGGCGGTTGGACAGGGGACGAGGAACTGAAGCTTTCTTT

J gene: TRBJ1-5
clone size: NA
V gene: TRBV27
D gene: NA
CDR3 protein: CASSLNFNQPQHF
CDR3 DNA: TGTGCCAGCAGTTTAAACTTTAATCAGCCCCAGCATTTT

J gene: TRBJ2-7
clone size: NA
V gene: TRBV27
D gene: TRBD1
CDR3 protein: CASSSGTGAREQYF
CDR3 DNA: TGTGCCAGCAGTTCTGGGACAGGGGCAAGGGAGCAGTACTTC

J gene: TRBJ1-4
clone size: NA
V gene: TRBV7-9
D gene: NA
CDR3 protein: CASSKTWTDSPEKLFF
CDR3 DNA: TGTGCCAGCAGCAAGACGTGGACAGATAGTCCTGAAAAACTGTTTTTT

J gene: TRBJ1-2
clone size: NA
V gene: TRBV7-6
D gene: TRBD1
CDR3 protein: CASSRTPDRGALGGYTF
CDR3 DNA: TGTGCCAGCAGCCGAACCCCAGACAGGGGGGCTCTTGGAGGCTACACCTTC

J gene: TRBJ1-5
clone size: once
V gene: TRBV29-1
D gene: NA
CDR3 protein: CSVELGEGQPQHF
CDR3 DNA: TGCAGCGTTGAGTTGGGGGAAGGGCAGCCCCAGCATTTT

J gene: TRBJ2-7
clone size: NA
V gene: TRBV6-1
D gene: TRBD1
CDR3 protein: CASSERGQPYEQYF
CDR3 DNA: TGTGCCAGCAGTGAGAGGGGACAGCCCTACGAGCAGTACTTC

J gene: TRBJ2-7
clone size: few
V gene: TRBV28
D gene: TRBD1
CDR3 protein: CASSLWLDRVYEQYF
CDR3 DNA: TGTGCCAGCAGTTTATGGCTGGACAGGGTCTACGAGCAGTACTTC

J gene: TRBJ2-3
clone size: NA
V gene: TRBV25-1
D gene: NA
CDR3 protein: CASSDWDGGDTQYF
CDR3 DNA: TGTGCCAGCAGTGATTGGGACGGAGGGGATACGCAGTATTTT

J gene: TRBJ1-6
clone size: NA
V gene: TRBV28
D gene: NA
CDR3 protein: CASSFDRPAGSARNNSPLHF
CDR3 DNA: TGTGCCAGCAGTTTCGACAGGCCCGCAGGGTCGGCGAGAAATAATTCACCCCTCCACTTT